A single T cell receptor beta chain is shown here with its context. No cognate antigen has been identified for it. The V end gives up 7 bases and the J end 3 bases, leaving 6 bases in the junction not matched to a gene. From its cysteine to its phenylalanine, the CDR3 spans 14 amino acids. Left in the record is the CDR3 DNA by itself, 42 bases read in frame from the first base. Via the germline V gene, CDR1 is SNHLY and CDR2 FYNNEI. The data were obtained in a study of cytomegalovirus exposure and HLA in healthy donors listed by TCRdb under 2017. Regarding the study in general: In an earlier analysis of under 600 of the donors, under 300 Gb of sequence data and 95 million to 130 million unique TCR beta sequences from roughly 180 million T cells were reported. To decide whether each TCR beta V gene segment behaved as functional or pseudogenic, an earlier analysis of some 600 of the donors relied on high-throughput TCR beta sequencing. Among 398 genotyped donors of the cohort, an average of approximately 250,000 unique TCR beta nucleotide sequences were sequenced per donor, about a sixth of them non-productive. In a later genetic analysis, genome-wide SNP genotypes for 398 of the 666 donors were used, and that subset was treated as a discovery cohort. In a later analysis, previously published TCR beta repertoires from 666 donors were re-analyzed and high-resolution HLA genotyping was added so that TCR occurrence patterns could be studied. In the later analysis, no new phenotypic data were used to find candidate immune exposures; instead, reliance was placed on TCR beta sequences and their occurrence across donors. Donor age, sex, ethnicity and CMV serostatus were compiled together with the repertoire data. The study used immunosequencing to profile the T cell repertoires of approximately 630 subjects and linked those repertoires to cytomegalovirus serostatus. Every repertoire in the discovery cohort had been generated on one and the same sequencing platform. Both class I and class II loci were covered by HLA typing, at four-digit resolution. Along with the approximately 600-subject first cohort, a separate validation cohort of over a hundred different subjects was used. To predict cytomegalovirus infection status, the study combined high-throughput TCR immunosequencing, statistical association of individual TCRs with disease status, and machine learning. Because of strong linkage in the cohort, roughly five DR-DQ haplotypes were treated as single units for association and clustering. The study was designed to test whether signatures of past pathogen exposure could be identified by cataloging public T cell receptors. Typing coverage differed by locus: A, B, C, DRB1 and DQB1 were typed in roughly 629-630 donors, DQA1 in approximately 520, DPA1 in 600 to 610, and DPB1 in approximately 450. Roughly 310 gigabases of sequencing data and approximately 93 million unique TCR sequences were included in an early release covering 500 to 750 HLA-typed donors. Of the approximately 400 genotyped donors, approximately 82% fell in the genetic ancestry cluster associated with self-reported Caucasian donors.

The cohort was made up of approximately 700 healthy bone marrow donors. At the time of sampling, all cohort members were nominally healthy, though unrecorded immune exposures were likely present. The donor tested CMV seropositive, placing the donor among the 289 seropositive members of the cohort. A peripheral blood sample was provided by each donor, and peripheral blood mononuclear cells were used for TCR beta sequencing. Genomic DNA was extracted from the blood cell samples with the Qiagen DNeasy Blood Extraction Kit. The full study reports these points: According to a later analysis, TCR association rates differed among HLA loci, with DRB1 alleles showing the most associated TCRs and HLA-C alleles showing the fewest. A further reported finding was that TCR beta sequences accurately predicted the HLA-A and HLA-B alleles for most subjects in the first cohort. Because counts were too low, roughly 18 rarely observed V segments, including chromosome 9 orphons, were left out of the earlier analysis of a few hundred of the donors. Some IMGT-functional V segments, including TRBV6-2 and TRBV6-3, could not be told apart with the 87-base-pair reads, so those segments were excluded. The classifier was reported to diagnose cytomegalovirus status with high specificity and sensitivity in both the original cohort and the validation cohort. HLA typing was unavailable for some donors at each locus, so association tests used only the typed subset. Correlated functional status among segregating V segments might reflect linkage disequilibrium, but an unknown experimental factor could not be ruled out. The study listed 164 TCR beta chains as associated with cytomegalovirus. According to a later genetic analysis, donors in an Asian-associated ancestry cluster had fewer N-insertions in productive TCRs than the roughly 670-donor mean. While some public TCRs were present in many individuals, most TCR sequences turned up only very rarely across donors. In vitro tests confirmed that a few of the cytomegalovirus-associated TCR beta chains recognize cytomegalovirus antigens. An association between a missense DCLRE1C variant and V-gene and J-gene trimming of TCR beta chains was found in a later genetic analysis and replicated in an independent cohort. For the cohort, immune exposure information was limited to CMV serostatus. An earlier analysis of 450 to 750 of the donors showed that most TCR beta V segments appeared in productive rearrangements either about 90% or about 30% of the time, which broadly matched IMGT annotations. A later analysis found that HLA-associated TCR beta chains were more clonally expanded and had lower generation probabilities than equally common non-associated chains. Specific HLA alleles were associated with roughly 17,000 TCR beta sequences at a false discovery rate of 0.05 in a later analysis. The cohort was sequenced for TCR beta chains only, and without alpha or paired-chain data the features that could be detected were limited. Strong co-occurrence of HLA alleles, especially DR and DQ, made assigning TCR associations to individual alleles difficult. A cluster of highly shared sequence variants was judged likely to represent a technical artifact of the sequencing pipeline. Most CMV-associated TCR beta chains appeared to be HLA-restricted in a later analysis, and the HLA associations seemed to be driven largely by CMV exposure. Sequencing depth was assumed to be roughly uniform across donors in the presence/absence analyses, though that assumption may not hold. A later analysis reported that several top co-occurrence clusters appeared linked to parvovirus B19, influenza, CMV and Epstein-Barr virus. It was suggested by the authors that the approach could potentially be generalized to other disease states and immunological phenotypes.

The receptor library was made with the immunoSEQ multiplex PCR assay. For the multiplex PCR, a mixture combining 60 forward primers for TCR Vbeta segments and 13 reverse primers for TCR Jbeta segments was used. The CDR3 region of rearranged TCR beta genes was amplified from genomic DNA by a multiplex PCR assay. Amplified TCR beta libraries were sequenced as 87-base-pair reads on the Illumina HiSeq System. As for the authors' bioinformatics: In a later analysis, about 80 million unique TCR beta chains were counted across the roughly 670 repertoires, and roughly 11 million of these chains were shared by at least two donors. To remove PCR and sequencing errors, raw reads were error-corrected and collapsed into unique sequences using a nearest-neighbor algorithm that merged closely related sequences. To assign V, D and J gene segments, CDR3 sequences were aligned to IMGT reference sequences. For a sequence to be retained, at least a six-nucleotide match to both a V gene segment and a J gene segment was required. A rearrangement was called productive if the CDR3 had no stop codons and remained in frame with V and J, and every other rearrangement was called non-productive. Following IMGT convention, CDR3 was defined as the stretch from the second conserved V-encoded cysteine up to the conserved J-encoded phenylalanine. Sequences without an unambiguous match to a single V gene segment were excluded from the earlier analysis of 587 of the donors. An earlier analysis of fewer than 650 of the donors classified V segments as functional when productive rearrangements were above 56.7% and as segregating when the standard deviation between donors was above 5%. A statistical classification framework was built to diagnose cytomegalovirus status from the catalog of TCR beta chain sequences. A later analysis assigned V and J genes by comparing TCR nucleotide sequences with IMGT/GENE-DB human TR gene sequences. Using the TCRdist pipeline, a later analysis assigned CDR3 sequences along with most-parsimonious VDJ recombination scenarios. A later analysis defined each TCR beta chain by its CDR3 amino acid sequence plus V-gene family, and excluded reads lacking a unique V-gene family. As a way to deal with suspected cross-contamination and a sequencing artifact, a later analysis dropped roughly 600 nucleotide sequences that were highly shared and had low generation probability. In a later analysis, a clonal expansion index was calculated for each public chain from normalized within-repertoire ranks of inferred template counts. In a later analysis, generation probabilities were computed using a VDJ recombination model fitted to out-of-frame rearrangements, and the results were checked against IGoR. Hypergeometric tests were used in a later analysis to score TCR-TCR, TCR-HLA and TCR-CMV co-occurrence, with a repertoire-size bias correction applied to the TCR pairs. False discovery rates were estimated in a later analysis by permuting HLA or CMV assignments 20 times. In a later analysis, co-occurring TCRs were grouped using DBSCAN, with TCRdist sequence similarity added in when clustering inside HLA-allele-positive subsets. Co-occurrence clustering excluded repertoires with fewer than 30,000 or more than 120,000 public chains, plus five with anomalous nucleotide sharing. TCRdb obtained this table from immuneACCESS and retained in-frame rearrangements with V and J assigned. These tables miss some clones; where compared with another copy, unresolved V genes account for less than half of the shortfall, and the remainder is unexplained. That table is the source of V, J and clone size, and D and trimming were worked out from the DNA. This sample's table has entries for 100,000 to 150,000 clones. The ten top clones hold about 1.5% of the sample.

The sample taken for sequencing was PBMCs. The sequence was obtained from a woman in her forties in good health and CMV-seropositive. The V and J segments used are TRBV2 and TRBJ1-2; 9 central nucleotides agree with TRBD1. The DNA is TGTGCCAGCAAAACAGGGGGCGCCTACTATGGCTACACCTTC. This is translated as CASKTGGAYYGYTF.